The rows below give T cell receptor beta chains drawn from one sample of a study of T cell changes during pregnancy in multiple sclerosis. Assay: immunoSEQ multiplex PCR; the TCRdb copy retains only in-frame clones and omits some. Of about 24,000 clones in the sample, around 90% were seen once. Source: CD4+ T cells from peripheral blood mononuclear cells, taken in the second trimester of pregnancy. The source of these receptors is a female donor in good health, enrolled as a control in a pregnancy study. Each CDR3 is given with its conserved first and last residue. D genes are given only for firm matches. The listing skips clone size in some rows; elsewhere it reads once, few, many or a size class.

once	.	14	TRBJ2-7	TRBV9	TGTGCCAGCAGCGTAGGTGGGAGCTCCTACGAGCAGTACTTC	CASSVGGSSYEQYF
.	TRBD1	16	TRBJ1-1	TRBV11-1	TGTGCCAGCAGCTTAACCCTACAGGGGGCAGATACTGAAGCTTTCTTT	CASSLTLQGADTEAFF
.	TRBD1	15	TRBJ1-5	TRBV4-2	TGTGCCAGCAGCCCCGATGGGACAGGGGATCAGCCCCAGCATTTT	CASSPDGTGDQPQHF
few	.	13	TRBJ2-5	TRBV4-1	TGCGCCAGCAGCCGAGGAGGAGTGGAGACCCAGTACTTC	CASSRGGVETQYF
few	.	16	TRBJ2-1	TRBV6-4	TGTGCCAGCAGTGTCACTCCGGGACTTTCTTCCGATGAGCAGTTCTTC	CASSVTPGLSSDEQFF
.	.	14	TRBJ2-7	TRBV21-1	TGTGCCAGCAGCAAACTAGCGGGGGTCTACGAGCAGTACTTC	CASSKLAGVYEQYF
few	.	15	TRBJ1-4	TRBV6-5	TGTGCCAGCAGATTGGGGCTAGCAACTAATGAAAAACTGTTTTTT	CASRLGLATNEKLFF
.	.	16	TRBJ2-1	TRBV5-1	TGCGCCAGCAGCCTCACACCGGGACTCCTCGACAATGAGCAGTTCTTC	CASSLTPGLLDNEQFF
.	.	11	TRBJ1-1	TRBV30	TGTGCAGAGGAGTTGAACACTGAAGCTTTCTTT	CAEELNTEAFF
once	.	19	TRBJ2-7	TRBV5-6	TGTGCCAGCAGCTTGGGACAGAGGATGATTTACCTAGGTACCTACGAGCAGTACTTC	CASSLGQRMIYLGTYEQYF
.	.	13	TRBJ1-4	TRBV29-1	TGCAGCGGGATGACAGGAGGTCGCGAAAAACTGTTTTTT	CSGMTGGREKLFF
few	TRBD1	15	TRBJ1-2	TRBV6-5	TGTGCCAGCAGTCTTACCGGGACAGTGCCCTATGGCTACACCTTC	CASSLTGTVPYGYTF
.	TRBD1	18	TRBJ1-6	TRBV28	TGTGCCGGTAATTCCGGGACAGGGGGTAGCTCCTATAATTCACCCCTCCACTTT	CAGNSGTGGSSYNSPLHF
.	.	12	TRBJ2-3	TRBV23-1	TGCGCCACTCGGGGGGCTACAGATACGCAGTATTTT	CATRGATDTQYF
.	TRBD1	12	TRBJ1-1	TRBV7-9	TGTGCCAGCAGCTTGTACAGGGGGGAAGCTTTCTTT	CASSLYRGEAFF
once	.	15	TRBJ2-7	TRBV5-1	TGCGCCAGCAGCTTGGTGGCAGGGGATTCCTACGAGCAGTACTTC	CASSLVAGDSYEQYF
.	.	15	TRBJ2-1	TRBV4-1	TGCGCCAGCAGCCAAGATTGGGCAGGGTTGAATGAGCAGTTCTTC	CASSQDWAGLNEQFF
.	.	14	TRBJ2-7	TRBV6-1	TGTGCCAGCAGTGAATCTCAGGGTGGCTACGAGCAGTACTTC	CASSESQGGYEQYF
.	.	16	TRBJ1-2	TRBV27	TGTGCCAGCAGTTTATCGGCAGGGCTAGCGGGATATGGCTACACCTTC	CASSLSAGLAGYGYTF
.	TRBD1	14	TRBJ2-5	TRBV7-2	TGTGCCAGCAGCCGGGGACAGGGAGGGGAGACCCAGTACTTC	CASSRGQGGETQYF
.	TRBD1	14	TRBJ2-1	TRBV6-5	TGTGCCAGCAGCTCACAGGGGGCGAGAAATGAGCAGTTCTTC	CASSSQGARNEQFF
.	.	16	TRBJ1-3	TRBV11-2	TGTGCCAGCAGCCCCGTCGCGGGGCCCTCTGGAAACACCATATATTTT	CASSPVAGPSGNTIYF
once	.	11	TRBJ2-1	TRBV7-9	TGTGCCAGCAGCCCCCGGTCGGAGCAGTTCTTC	CASSPRSEQFF
.	TRBD1	15	TRBJ2-1	TRBV7-2	TGTGCCAGCAGCTTACAAGGGACAGGGGACAATGAGCAGTTCTTC	CASSLQGTGDNEQFF
.	.	16	TRBJ1-1	TRBV5-1	TGCGCCAGCAGCTTGAGGGCAGGGGCCTCGGGGACGGAAGCTTTCTTT	CASSLRAGASGTEAFF
.	.	13	TRBJ1-1	TRBV5-4	TGTGCCAGCAGCTGGCAGGGAAACACTGAAGCTTTCTTT	CASSWQGNTEAFF
.	.	15	TRBJ1-4	TRBV7-2	TGTGCCAGCAGCTTAGTTCCAGGGGTCAATGAAAAACTGTTTTTT	CASSLVPGVNEKLFF
.	.	14	TRBJ1-1	TRBV18	TGTGCCAGCTCACCAAATATAATGAACACTGAAGCTTTCTTT	CASSPNIMNTEAFF
.	TRBD2	22	TRBJ2-2	TRBV15	TGTGCCACCAGCACGCGATCCACGGGACTAGCGGGAGCCTCGTACAGTCCCGGGGAGCTGTTTTTT	CATSTRSTGLAGASYSPGELFF
once	TRBD2	16	TRBJ2-5	TRBV11-3	TGTGCCAGCAGCCAGAGACTAGCGGGGGGAAGAGAGACCCAGTACTTC	CASSQRLAGGRETQYF
.	TRBD1	15	TRBJ2-7	TRBV9	TGTGCCAGCAGCGTAGACAGGGACAGCCTGTACGAGCAGTACTTC	CASSVDRDSLYEQYF
.	.	10	TRBJ1-1	TRBV27	TGTGCCAGCCTCGGGGTACGCGCTTTCTTT	CASLGVRAFF
.	TRBD1	15	TRBJ1-2	TRBV5-4	TGTGCCAGCAGCTCCCCCCTAGGGACAGGATATGGCTACACCTTC	CASSSPLGTGYGYTF
.	TRBD1	15	TRBJ1-1	TRBV28	TGTGCCAGCAGTCCCTACAGGGGCATGAACACTGAAGCTTTCTTT	CASSPYRGMNTEAFF
.	TRBD2	14	TRBJ2-5	TRBV5-4	TGTGCCAGCAGTACCGGGACTAACCAAGAGACCCAGTACTTC	CASSTGTNQETQYF
.	TRBD2	15	TRBJ2-7	TRBV5-1	TGCGCCAGCAGCTTGGGAGCGGGGGGCAGCTACGAGCAGTACTTC	CASSLGAGGSYEQYF
few	TRBD2	16	TRBJ2-1	TRBV15	TGTGCCACCAGCAGAGCCATAAGCGGGGGGCGCGATGAGCAGTTCTTC	CATSRAISGGRDEQFF
.	.	14	TRBJ1-4	TRBV7-9	TGTGCCAGCAGCTGGGGGGCAACTAATGAAAAACTGTTTTTT	CASSWGATNEKLFF
.	.	12	TRBJ2-7	TRBV2	TGTGCCAGCACAAAAGAGACCTACGAGCAGTACTTC	CASTKETYEQYF
.	TRBD1	15	TRBJ2-7	TRBV5-1	TGCGCCAGCAGCTTATCACCGGGACAGGGTTTGTGGCAGTACTTC	CASSLSPGQGLWQYF
.	.	16	TRBJ1-4	TRBV2	TGTGCCAGCACTCTGAATTTCCTACAGGGCGGTGAAAAACTGTTTTTT	CASTLNFLQGGEKLFF
.	TRBD1	17	TRBJ1-6	TRBV7-2	TGTGCCAGCAGCTCGCCGACAGGGCTCTCCTATAATTCACCCCTCCACTTT	CASSSPTGLSYNSPLHF
.	.	15	TRBJ2-3	TRBV7-9	TGTGCCAGCCAATGGGGGGAGGCCGGCACAGATACGCAGTATTTT	CASQWGEAGTDTQYF
.	.	16	TRBJ1-6	TRBV4-1	TGCGCCAGCAGCCAAGTGGCGGGAAGCGGGGTTTCACCCCTCCACTTT	CASSQVAGSGVSPLHF
.	.	12	TRBJ1-1	TRBV5-4	TGTGCCAGCAGCTTCAGTTTGACTGAAGCTTTCTTT	CASSFSLTEAFF
once	.	14	TRBJ1-1	TRBV6-1	TGTGCCAGCAGTGTCGACAGGTTGGGGACTGAAGCTTTCTTT	CASSVDRLGTEAFF
few	TRBD1	14	TRBJ2-7	TRBV29-1	TGCAGCGGGGCCTTCGGGACAGGCCCTGTCGAGCAGTACTTC	CSGAFGTGPVEQYF
.	TRBD1	14	TRBJ2-5	TRBV6-6	TGTGCCAGCAGTGTGACAGGGAACCAAGAGACCCAGTACTTC	CASSVTGNQETQYF
.	.	15	TRBJ1-2	TRBV15	TGTGCCACCAGCAGAGATCTGAGCGAAAACTATGGCTACACCTTC	CATSRDLSENYGYTF